These 25 T cell receptor beta chains were all obtained from the same sample, sequenced in a study of breast tumors, draining lymph nodes, adjacent tissues. Breast cancer patients provided tissue from their axillary draining lymph nodes. TCRdb re-called the multiplex PCR reads with MiXCR, one entry per CDR3 protein. Among around 100,000 distinct CDR3 sequences listed, 21% were seen once. Sequencing was performed on axillary lymph node tissue. These receptors were obtained from a female donor with breast cancer. Some clones in this sample may be carry-over from other donors' samples.

Turning to this clonotype: This may be a read error: a much more frequent sequence differs by one nucleotide. This sequence joins TRBV20-1 and TRBJ2-3, with 8 positions matching TRBD2. The CDR3 spans 17 residues. V lost 3 bases, J lost 1 base, and 12 bases stayed unmatched. From germline, CDR1 is DFQATT and CDR2 SNEGSKA (reference sequence). CDR3 amino acids: CSASGRGPAGGTDTQYF. The CDR3, as DNA: TGCAGTGCTAGTGGTAGGGGCCCAGCGGGGGGCACAGATACGCAGTATTTT.

This clonotype was found a few times. V gene TRBV28 combines with J gene TRBJ1-4; D not resolved. This CDR3 comprises 13 residues. The germline V gene encodes CDR1 MDHEN and CDR2 SYDVKM. The V end lost 2 bases, the J end lost 11 bases, and 12 bases lay between the germline ends. The CDR3 DNA sequence: TGTGCCAGCAGTTTAGGCCAAACTGGGAAACTGTTTTTT. Residues: CASSLGQTGKLFF.

The rearrangement joins TRBV3-1 to TRBJ2-2, with 7 bases matching TRBD1. Germline V gives CDR1 LGHDT, CDR2 YNNKEL (reference sequence). With V trimmed by 3 bases and J by 5 bases, 6 bases remained unmatched. This CDR3 is 15 amino acids long. The DNA of the CDR3 is TGTGCCAGCAGCCATAGGACAGGTCTGACCGGGGAGCTGTTTTTT. As protein: CASSHRTGLTGELFF.

This rearrangement joins TRBV28 to TRBJ2-1; 11 bases match TRBD2. The length of the CDR3 is 15 residues. Unmatched junction bases numbered 8, after V lost 5 bases and J lost 8 bases. The V gene's germline CDR1 is MDHEN and CDR2 SYDVKM. CDR3: CASSPRTSGLHEQFF. CDR3 nucleotide sequence: TGTGCCAGCAGTCCCCGGACTAGCGGGCTCCATGAGCAGTTCTTC.

This clonotype was seen ten or more times. The chain combines TRBV14 with TRBJ2-3, with a weak D call TRBD1 (5 bases). Germline CDR1 and CDR2: SGHDN and FVKESK. The V end was cut by 9 bases, the J end by 2 bases, with 21 bases between. The CDR3 sequence is 16 residues long. CDR3 loop: CASTTGKDIYTDTQYF. In nucleotides, the CDR3 is TGTGCCAGTACTACCGGAAAGGACATATACACAGATACGCAGTATTTT.

This rearrangement joins TRBV5-1 to TRBJ2-5; D ambiguous. There are 15 residues in the CDR3. The ends were cut back, 4 bases at V and 5 bases at J, with 18 bases in the middle. Germline loops: CDR1 SGHRS, CDR2 YFSETQ. The CDR3 DNA is TGCGCCAGCAGCACAAACGGAGTGTCCGGGGAGACCCAGTACTTC. This codes for CASSTNGVSGETQYF.

This clonotype showed up many times. This sequence joins TRBV20-1 and TRBJ2-3, with D possibly matching TRBD2 (5 bases). The V gene lost 5 bases and the J gene lost 1 base, with 13 bases spanning the gap. Germline V gives CDR1 DFQATT, CDR2 SNEGSKA (reference sequence). This CDR3 spans 14 amino acids. CDR3 sequence (DNA): TGCAGTGCTGGGTCGGGGAAAGGCACAGATACGCAGTATTTT. Amino acids: CSAGSGKGTDTQYF.

Notes on this clonotype: This may come from a read error, since a much larger clone is one base off. The rearrangement uses TRBV27 and TRBJ1-2; D remains ambiguous. CDR1 and CDR2 (germline): MNHEY, SMNVEV (reference sequence). There are 15 residues in the CDR3. As DNA, the CDR3 is TGTGCCAGCAGTTTATCGCGGCAGCTGACCTATGACTACACCTTC. Translated, it gives CASSLSRQLTYDYTF.

This clonotype has at least ten counts. The CDR3 DNA reads TGCAGTGCTAGAGTCCCTAGCGGGGTAGAGACCCAGTACTTC. This encodes CSARVPSGVETQYF. The V gene is TRBV20-1, the J gene TRBJ2-5; 9 nucleotides match TRBD2. The CDR3 extends over 14 amino acids. The V gene's germline CDR1 is DFQATT and CDR2 SNEGSKA (reference sequence). J gave up 4 bases and V 1 base, and 4 bases lay outside the gene matches.

This clonotype was detected many times. The chain is built from TRBV3-1 and TRBJ2-7; possible D gene TRBD1, 5 bases. The CDR3 has 14 amino acids. Trimming stripped 1 base from V and 4 bases from J, with 11 bases between. Looked up from germline, CDR1 is LGHDT and CDR2 is YNNKEL (reference sequence). In DNA form, the CDR3 reads TGTGCCAGCAGCCAAGTTCAGGGTGGTTACGAGCAGTACTTC. Protein sequence: CASSQVQGGYEQYF.

This clonotype was recorded at least ten times. The gene calls are TRBV29-1 and TRBJ1-2; D not resolved. Germline V lookup: CDR1 SQVTM, CDR2 ANQGSEA. The CDR3 consists of 13 residues. Trimming pared 7 bases from V and 4 bases from J, leaving 16 bases between. CDR3 loop: CSALIKGTYGYTF. The CDR3, as DNA: TGCAGCGCTTTAATCAAGGGAACCTATGGCTACACCTTC.

In its sample, this clonotype was seen many times. V usage is TRBV9 and J usage is TRBJ2-1; a possible D gene is TRBD2 (6 bases). Germline CDR1 is SGDLS and CDR2 is YYNGEE. V dropped 2 bases and J dropped 3 bases, with 6 bases sitting between them. The CDR3 extends over 13 amino acids. The CDR3 coding sequence is TGTGCCAGCAGCGTGGACTACTACAATGAGCAGTTCTTC. It encodes CASSVDYYNEQFF.

This clonotype was counted ten times or more. The chain carries TRBV5-1 and TRBJ2-5; 8 bases map to TRBD1. Germline V gene lookup returns CDR1 SGHRS and CDR2 YFSETQ. The CDR3 spans 16 residues. J gave up 1 base and V 4 bases, and 9 bases lay outside the gene matches. CDR3 in DNA: TGCGCCAGCAGCGGCAGGGGGCAAAGCGCCCAAGAGACCCAGTACTTC. Translation: CASSGRGQSAQETQYF. The complete variable domain, with remaining parts taken from reference TRBV5-1 and TRBJ2-5, reads KAGVTQTPRYLIKTRGQQVTLSCSPISGHRSVSWYQQTPGQGLQFLFEYFSETQRNKGNFPGRFSGRQFSNSRSEMNVSTLELGDSALYLCASSGRGQSAQETQYFGPGTRLLVL.

This clonotype has ten or more counts. The genes are TRBV6-1 and TRBJ2-5, with TRBD1 identical over 9 bases. The junction had 4 bases not matched to a gene; V was cut back by 6 bases and J by 5 bases. This CDR3 spans 13 amino acids. Germline CDR1 reads MNHNS; CDR2 reads SASEGT. In DNA, the CDR3 is TGTGCCAGCAGGGACAGGGGTTTCGAGACCCAGTACTTC. It codes for CASRDRGFETQYF.

In this sample, this clonotype turned up once. The rearrangement uses TRBV7-3 and TRBJ1-1; no definite D call. Per the germline V gene, CDR1 is SGHTA and CDR2 is FQGTGA. The CDR3 covers 15 residues. Trimming shortened V by 1 base and J by 1 base, and 10 bases separated the two germline ends. The CDR3 sequence is CASSLNPGKNTEAFF. DNA of the CDR3: TGTGCCAGCAGCTTAAATCCAGGAAAGAACACTGAAGCTTTCTTT.

This clonotype has a count of ten or more. This chain uses TRBV9 with TRBJ2-7, with D perhaps matching TRBD1 (6 bases). Trimming stripped 0 bases from V and 5 bases from J, with 12 bases between. Germline V gene data show CDR1 as SGDLS and CDR2 as YYNGEE. The CDR3 has 14 amino acids. CDR3 region: CASSVADRVHEQYF. CDR3 sequence (DNA): TGTGCCAGCAGCGTAGCGGACAGAGTCCACGAGCAGTACTTC.

There are many counts of this clonotype. The rearrangement links TRBV11-2 to TRBJ2-7; TRBD1 or TRBD2 may be the D gene (5 bases each). This CDR3 region has 13 residues. V was trimmed by 5 bases and J by 7 bases, leaving 15 bases between them. The germline V gene has CDR1 SGHAT and CDR2 FQNNGV. The CDR3 sequence is CASSNRDRPEQYF. The CDR3, as DNA: TGTGCCAGCAGCAACCGGGACCGCCCGGAGCAGTACTTC.

This clonotype was seen many times. The rearrangement uses TRBV6-1 and TRBJ1-6; D is undetermined. V gave up 3 bases and J gave up 0 bases, with 9 bases separating them. Germline V gene data show CDR1 as MNHNS and CDR2 as SASEGT. The CDR3 is 16 residues long. CDR3 bases: TGTGCCAGCAGTGAGAGATCGAGCTCCTATAATTCACCCCTCCACTTT. Protein sequence: CASSERSSSYNSPLHF.

This clonotype was recorded many times. The chain combines TRBV7-9 with TRBJ1-2; no definite D call. Germline CDR1 is SEHNR and CDR2 is FQNEAQ (reference sequence). The CDR3 length is 14 residues. Trimming stripped 0 bases from V and 4 bases from J, with 9 bases between. CDR3 bases: TGTGCCAGCAGCTTAGCTTGGGATATCTATGGCTACACCTTC. Translating gives CASSLAWDIYGYTF. Combining the CDR3 with reference TRBV7-9 and TRBJ1-2 gives the whole variable domain DTGVSQNPRHKITKRGQNVTFRCDPISEHNRLYWYRQTLGQGPEFLTYFQNEAQLEKSRLLSDRFSAERPKGSFSTLEIQRTEQGDSAMYLCASSLAWDIYGYTFGSGTRLTVV.

This clonotype was observed many times. The CDR3 DNA reads TGTGCCAGTAGTCCTAGGGGCAGCAGCACAGATACGCAGTATTTT. Amino acid sequence: CASSPRGSSTDTQYF. The chain links TRBV19 to TRBJ2-3; possibly TRBD1 for D (5 bases). Per germline, CDR1 LNHDA and CDR2 SQIVND (reference sequence). The CDR3 spans 15 residues. V was clipped by 5 bases and J by 0 bases, with 12 bases between them.

This clonotype was detected ten times or more. V is TRBV20-1 and J is TRBJ2-5; 7 bases fit TRBD2. The CDR3 covers 14 residues. V was pared by 6 bases and J by 5 bases, with 12 bases of the junction left unmatched. Germline CDR1 is DFQATT and CDR2 is SNEGSKA (reference sequence). The CDR3 region is CSAPPGGLLETQYF. In DNA form, the CDR3 reads TGCAGTGCCCCCCCCGGGGGGTTGCTTGAGACCCAGTACTTC.

This clonotype was counted many times. In DNA form, the CDR3 reads TGTGCCAGCAGCTTGGTCGGGGGGTGGGGCACAGATACGCAGTATTTT. Protein: CASSLVGGWGTDTQYF. The genes are TRBV5-6 and TRBJ2-3; 7 bases map to TRBD2. After removal of 0 bases from V and 1 base from J, the junction contained 5 bases not matched to a gene. CDR3 length: 16 residues. Germline V gives CDR1 SGHDT, CDR2 YYEEEE. The variable domain in full, completed from reference TRBV5-6 and TRBJ2-3, reads DAGVTQSPTHLIKTRGQQVTLRCSPKSGHDTVSWYQQALGQGPQFIFQYYEEEERQRGNFPDRFSGHQFPNYSSELNVNALLLGDSALYLCASSLVGGWGTDTQYFGPGTRLTVL.

This clonotype occurred many times. The CDR3 DNA sequence: TGTGCCAGTAGTATAGTTGGACTAGCGGGTTACGAGCAGTACTTC. This encodes CASSIVGLAGYEQYF. The V gene is TRBV19, the J gene TRBJ2-7, with 11 bases fitting TRBD2. The germline gives CDR1 LNHDA, CDR2 SQIVND (reference sequence). The V gene end was trimmed by 1 base and the J gene end by 4 bases; junction bases not matched to a gene: 3. This CDR3 is built from 15 residues.

This clonotype came up many times. V usage is TRBV7-2 and J usage is TRBJ2-7; tentatively, D is TRBD1 (6 bases). CDR3 size: 15 residues. Trimming removed 5 bases from V and 1 base from J, with 15 bases in between. Germline CDR1 is SGHTA and CDR2 is FQGNSA. The CDR3: CASSPGTRVSYEQYF. CDR3 nucleotide sequence: TGTGCCAGCAGCCCCGGGACAAGGGTTTCCTACGAGCAGTACTTC. The full variable domain, its missing parts supplied by reference TRBV7-2 and TRBJ2-7, is GAGVSQSPSNKVTEKGKDVELRCDPISGHTALYWYRQSLGQGLEFLIYFQGNSAPDKSGLPSDRFSAERTGGSVSTLTIQRTQQEDSAVYLCASSPGTRVSYEQYFGPGTRLTVT.

This clonotype was counted ten times or more. This sequence joins TRBV5-1 and TRBJ2-5; 7 bases map to TRBD1. The J segment lost 5 bases and the V segment lost 6 bases, leaving 13 bases of the junction unmatched. This CDR3 has 15 amino acids. Germline V gives CDR1 SGHRS, CDR2 YFSETQ. The CDR3 region has the DNA TGCGCCAGCACGGTAGGGGGCTCCTCCGGGGAGACCCAGTACTTC. The encoded protein is CASTVGGSSGETQYF.